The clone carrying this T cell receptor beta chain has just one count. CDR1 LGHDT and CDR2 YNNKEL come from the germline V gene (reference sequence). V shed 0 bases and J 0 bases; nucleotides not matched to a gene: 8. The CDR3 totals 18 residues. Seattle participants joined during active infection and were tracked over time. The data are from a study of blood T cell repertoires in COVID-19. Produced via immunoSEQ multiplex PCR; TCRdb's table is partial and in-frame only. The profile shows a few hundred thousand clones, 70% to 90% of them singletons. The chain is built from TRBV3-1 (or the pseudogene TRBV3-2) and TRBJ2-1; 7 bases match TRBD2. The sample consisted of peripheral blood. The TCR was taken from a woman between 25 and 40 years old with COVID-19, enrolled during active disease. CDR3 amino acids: CASSQEIGGGSSYNEQFF. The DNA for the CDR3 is TGTGCCAGCAGCCAAGAAATTGGGGGGGGAAGCTCCTACAATGAGCAGTTCTTC.